These 29 T cell receptor beta chains were sequenced from one sample in a study of metastatic and nonmetastatic thyroid tumors. TCRdb re-called the PCR reads via MiXCR. The table lists just over 20,000 clones, around 16% of them singletons. Nobody among the patients had been given any treatment before thyroid surgery. Material: blood. The origin of the receptors is a female donor with papillary thyroid cancer or a benign thyroid nodule (not recorded which). Some clones in this sample may be carry-over from other donors' samples.

This clone was observed many times. The rearrangement joins TRBV20-1 to TRBJ2-3; 14 bases agree with TRBD2. The CDR3 covers 14 residues. The germline gives CDR1 DFQATT, CDR2 SNEGSKA (reference sequence). With 5 bases clipped from V and 5 bases from J, the junction kept 3 bases outside the gene matches. The CDR3 reads CSAGLAGGVDTQYF. CDR3 nucleotides: TGCAGTGCTGGACTAGCGGGGGGAGTAGATACGCAGTATTTT.

This clone was counted ten times or more. The sample carries other DNA sequences with the same CDR3. V usage is TRBV11-2 and J usage is TRBJ2-3; D is undetermined. V was pared by 8 bases and J by 2 bases, with 11 bases between. Per germline, CDR1 SGHAT and CDR2 FQNNGV. The CDR3 runs 13 residues. CDR3 residues: CASYNYPTDTQYF. The CDR3 bases are TGTGCCAGCTACAATTACCCCACAGATACGCAGTATTTT.

This clone was observed a few times. This CDR3 reads CATGWGLAGDTGELFF. CDR3 coding DNA: TGTGCCACCGGATGGGGACTAGCGGGAGACACCGGGGAGCTGTTTTTT. This chain uses TRBV15 with TRBJ2-2, with 14 positions matching TRBD2. CDR1 and CDR2 (germline): LNHNV, YYDKDF (reference sequence). The CDR3 extends over 16 amino acids. Trimming removed 8 bases from V and 3 bases from J; junction bases left unmatched: 5. Variable domain in full (rest from reference TRBV15 and TRBJ2-2): DAMVIQNPRYQVTQFGKPVTLSCSQTLNHNVMYWYQQKSSQAPKLLFHYYDKDFNNEADTPDNFQSRRPNTSFCFLDIRSPGLGDTAMYLCATGWGLAGDTGELFFGEGSRLTVL.

Many counts were recorded for this clone. V usage is TRBV20-1 and J usage is TRBJ2-7; D remains unclear. The CDR3 sequence is 10 residues long. Trimming removed 3 bases at V and 7 bases at J, with 7 bases between. Germline loops: CDR1 DFQATT, CDR2 SNEGSKA (reference sequence). This CDR3 is CSAREREQYF. CDR3 bases: TGCAGTGCTAGGGAGAGGGAGCAGTACTTC.

The table lists this clone with many counts. CDR3: CATAVGQGFEKLFF. DNA of the CDR3: TGTGCCACCGCCGTGGGACAAGGATTTGAAAAACTGTTTTTT. The V and J genes are TRBV19 and TRBJ1-4; weak D call: TRBD1 (6 bases). V was cut by 10 bases and J by 7 bases, with 19 bases left in between. This CDR3 region has 14 residues. Germline values: CDR1 LNHDA, CDR2 SQIVND (reference sequence). Complete variable domain (other parts from reference TRBV19 and TRBJ1-4): DGGITQSPKYLFRKEGQNVTLSCEQNLNHDAMYWYRQDPGQGLRLIYYSQIVNDFQKGDIAEGYSVSREKKESFPLTVTSAQKNPTAFYLCATAVGQGFEKLFFGSGTQLSVL.

The rearrangement uses TRBV30 and TRBJ1-1; unclear D gene. The CDR3 runs to 14 residues. Trimming pared 2 bases from V and 1 base from J, leaving 11 bases between. From germline, CDR1 is GTSNPN and CDR2 SVGIG (reference sequence). This chain's CDR3 is CAWSLFSGNTEAFF. In DNA, the CDR3 is TGTGCCTGGAGTTTATTTTCAGGGAACACTGAAGCTTTCTTT.

This clone was seen many times. At the DNA level, this CDR3 is encoded by other sequences in the same sample as well. This chain links TRBV5-1 with TRBJ2-5, with D unclear. Germline lookup yields CDR1 SGHRS and CDR2 YFSETQ. This CDR3 has 14 residues. Between the trimmed V and J ends, which lost 4 bases and 2 bases, there was a span of 12 bases. The CDR3 here is CASSPGSQQETQYF. Written as DNA, the CDR3 is TGCGCCAGCAGCCCGGGTTCGCAGCAAGAGACCCAGTACTTC. The variable domain in full, with the rest retrieved from reference TRBV5-1 and TRBJ2-5, is KAGVTQTPRYLIKTRGQQVTLSCSPISGHRSVSWYQQTPGQGLQFLFEYFSETQRNKGNFPGRFSGRQFSNSRSEMNVSTLELGDSALYLCASSPGSQQETQYFGPGTRLLVL.

This chain joins TRBV20-1 and TRBJ1-6; no clear D. Germline-derived CDR1 and CDR2 are DFQATT and SNEGSKA (reference sequence). Trimming left V 0 bases short and J 9 bases short, with 18 bases between. The CDR3 is made up of 16 amino acids. This chain's CDR3 is CSARDFILGAGSPLHF. The CDR3 bases are TGCAGTGCTAGAGATTTTATACTAGGCGCAGGTTCACCCCTCCACTTT.

The gene calls are TRBV20-1 and TRBJ1-3; possibly TRBD1 for D (6 bases). The CDR3 extends over 15 amino acids. V shed 6 bases and J shed 2 bases, with 17 bases lying between them. Per the germline V gene, CDR1 is DFQATT and CDR2 is SNEGSKA (reference sequence). CDR3 nucleotides: TGCAGTGCCCGACCCCAGGGGACCACTGGAAACACCATATATTTT. It is translated as CSARPQGTTGNTIYF.

This clone showed up many times. This sequence may be a read error, since a much larger clone differs from it by one base. This same CDR3 is encoded by further DNA sequences in the sample. V gene TRBV28 combines with J gene TRBJ2-7; 10 bases map to TRBD1. Germline trimming cut 6 bases from V and 7 bases from J; bases unmatched to any gene: 6. The CDR3 loop spans 13 amino acids. Germline V gene lookup returns CDR1 MDHEN and CDR2 SYDVKM. The chain's CDR3 is CASSRDRGWEQYF. The CDR3 coding sequence is TGTGCCAGCAGCCGGGACAGGGGCTGGGAGCAGTACTTC.

This clone is medium-sized in the sample. This chain connects TRBV28 to TRBJ2-2; perhaps TRBD2 as D (7 bases). This CDR3 comprises 15 residues. Per the germline V gene, CDR1 is MDHEN and CDR2 is SYDVKM. Trimming left V 6 bases short and J 5 bases short, with 16 bases between. The CDR3 spells CASRLGGVGTGELFF. For the CDR3, the DNA is TGTGCCAGCAGACTAGGGGGGGTAGGAACCGGGGAGCTGTTTTTT. The entire variable domain, with the rest obtained from reference TRBV28 and TRBJ2-2, is as follows: DVKVTQSSRYLVKRTGEKVFLECVQDMDHENMFWYRQDPGLGLRLIYFSYDVKMKEKGDIPEGYSVSREKKERFSLILESASTNQTSMYLCASRLGGVGTGELFFGEGSRLTVL.

This clone was observed many times. The rearrangement uses TRBV5-4 and TRBJ1-6, with D unresolved. The V end lost 4 bases, the J end lost 8 bases, and 7 bases lay between the germline ends. Per germline, CDR1 SGHNT and CDR2 YYREEE (reference sequence). The CDR3 is made up of 12 amino acids. The CDR3 sequence: CASSAIDSPLHF. The CDR3 DNA follows: TGTGCCAGCAGCGCCATTGATTCACCCCTCCACTTT.

In its sample, this clone was seen many times. The rearrangement uses TRBV20-1 and TRBJ1-2; maybe TRBD1 (5 bases). Trimming pared 3 bases from V and 2 bases from J, leaving 10 bases between. The CDR3 contains 13 residues. Germline assignment: CDR1 DFQATT and CDR2 SNEGSKA (reference sequence). CDR3 in DNA: TGCAGTGCTAGGACCCCAGGGAACTATGGCTACACCTTC. Its protein is CSARTPGNYGYTF.

This clone was picked up many times. This chain connects TRBV28 to TRBJ1-1, with a tentative D call TRBD1 (6 bases). The CDR3 consists of 15 residues. The V gene lost 6 bases and the J gene lost 1 base, with 15 bases spanning the gap. CDR1 is MDHEN and CDR2 is SYDVKM in the germline V gene. CDR3: CASRTKGVPNTEAFF. The CDR3 DNA is TGTGCCAGCAGAACCAAGGGGGTTCCGAACACTGAAGCTTTCTTT.

This clone was recorded at least ten times. V is TRBV6-2 or TRBV6-3 and J is TRBJ2-1, with D tentatively TRBD2 (6 bases). The ends were cut back, 7 bases at V and 12 bases at J, with 16 bases in the middle. Germline values: CDR1 MNHEY, CDR2 SVGEGT. The CDR3 runs to 12 residues. CDR3 nucleotides: TGTGCCAGCAACTCGGGAGTTTTGGGGCAGTTCTTC. Protein: CASNSGVLGQFF.

This clone was picked up many times. This may arise from a read error, as a much more abundant clone is one base away. The same CDR3 arises from other DNA sequences in this sample as well. The chain's CDR3 is CASTLAGRGDEQFF. Here the CDR3 DNA reads TGTGCCAGCACTCTAGCGGGGAGGGGGGATGAGCAGTTCTTC. The gene calls are TRBV28 and TRBJ2-1; 9 bases are a match to TRBD2. CDR1 and CDR2 from the germline V gene are MDHEN and SYDVKM. V trimming: 7 bases; J trimming: 8 bases; junction bases outside the gene matches: 9. The CDR3 is made up of 14 amino acids.

The chain links TRBV11-2 to TRBJ2-1, with 8 positions matching TRBD2. This CDR3 comprises 15 residues. The germline CDR1 and CDR2 sequences are SGHAT and FQNNGV. The V and J ends lost 5 bases and 6 bases, in that order; junction bases with no gene match: 9. The CDR3 nucleotides are TGTGCCAGCAGCACTCCGGGACTAGGATCCAATGAGCAGTTCTTC. Residues: CASSTPGLGSNEQFF.

This clone was detected many times. The chain joins TRBV7-8 to TRBJ1-5, with D uncertain. CDR1 and CDR2 from the germline V gene are SGHVS and FQNEAQ. V shed 2 bases and J shed 2 bases, with 4 bases lying between them. This CDR3 comprises 13 residues. CDR3: CASSLPGNQPQHF. The CDR3 nucleotides read TGTGCCAGCAGCTTACCAGGCAATCAGCCCCAGCATTTT.

There are many counts of this clone. This chain connects TRBV15 to TRBJ2-1; D is unresolved. Germline-derived CDR1 and CDR2 are LNHNV and YYDKDF (reference sequence). Trimming cost V 2 bases and J 0 bases, with 11 bases left between them. CDR3 length: 16 amino acids. CDR3 in amino acids: CATSRFDTSSYNEQFF. CDR3 nucleotides: TGTGCCACCAGCAGATTTGACACGAGCTCCTACAATGAGCAGTTCTTC.

This clone occurred many times. The chain carries TRBV12-3 or TRBV12-4 and TRBJ2-7; 9 positions agree with TRBD1. The length of the CDR3 is 17 residues. Trimming removed 5 bases from V and 2 bases from J; junction bases left unmatched: 13. Here the CDR3 reads CASSLDLGTGSTYEQYF. The CDR3 bases are TGTGCCAGCAGTCTGGACCTTGGGACAGGGTCAACCTACGAGCAGTACTTC.

There are many counts of this clone. This sequence joins TRBV27 and TRBJ2-3; 9 bases fit TRBD1. From germline, CDR1 is MNHEY and CDR2 SMNVEV (reference sequence). The CDR3 extends over 16 amino acids. V shed 6 bases and J 4 bases; nucleotides not matched to a gene: 11. CDR3 loop: CASRPTGGYFADTQYF. DNA for the CDR3: TGTGCCAGCAGACCGACAGGGGGTTACTTTGCAGATACGCAGTATTTT.

This clone occurred many times. The rearrangement uses TRBV20-1 and TRBJ2-1; D ambiguous. CDR3 length: 12 amino acids. Germline assignment: CDR1 DFQATT and CDR2 SNEGSKA (reference sequence). Trimming took 6 bases from V and 7 from J, leaving 13 bases between them. The CDR3 DNA follows: TGCAGTGCCAAGAAGTCGGTAAATGAGCAGTTCTTC. It translates to CSAKKSVNEQFF.

This clone was observed many times. The rearrangement joins TRBV18 to TRBJ1-5; D gene ambiguous. Germline V gene sequence: CDR1 KGHSH, CDR2 LQKENI. Trimming took 6 bases from V and 5 from J, leaving 11 bases between them. CDR3 length: 13 residues. This chain's CDR3 is CASSSTVDQPQHF. CDR3 nucleotides: TGTGCCAGCTCTTCTACAGTAGATCAGCCCCAGCATTTT.

This clone was observed once. The chain uses TRBV7-8 and TRBJ1-4; D gene uncertain. Trimming pared 6 bases from V and 2 bases from J, leaving 7 bases between. CDR1 is SGHVS, CDR2 FQNEAQ, per germline. This CDR3 is 13 amino acids long. In DNA, the CDR3 is TGTGCCAGCAGGGGATCTACTAATGAAAAACTGTTTTTT. It yields the protein CASRGSTNEKLFF. Together with reference TRBV7-8 and TRBJ1-4, the CDR3 gives the full variable domain: GAGVSQSPRYKVAKRGQDVALRCDPISGHVSLFWYQQALGQGPEFLTYFQNEAQLDKSGLPSDRFFAERPEGSVSTLKIQRTQQEDSAVYLCASRGSTNEKLFFGSGTQLSVL.

This clone has ten or more counts. The rearrangement links TRBV7-2 to TRBJ2-3, with no clear D. The germline gives CDR1 SGHTA, CDR2 FQGNSA. V shed 0 bases and J shed 1 base, with 14 bases lying between them. The length of the CDR3 is 17 residues. The CDR3 nucleotides read TGTGCCAGCAGCTTAGCTTTGTCTTCGCTCCGCACAGATACGCAGTATTTT. Amino acid sequence: CASSLALSSLRTDTQYF.

There are many counts of this clone. The chain employs TRBV7-9 and TRBJ1-4, with D tentatively TRBD1 (6 bases). Trimming stripped 2 bases from V and 2 bases from J, with 12 bases between. The V gene's germline CDR1 is SEHNR and CDR2 FQNEAQ (reference sequence). This CDR3 comprises 16 residues. The CDR3 loop reads CASSLLSGQTNEKLFF. In nucleotides, the CDR3 is TGTGCCAGCAGCTTACTTAGCGGACAGACTAATGAAAAACTGTTTTTT.

This clone was observed at least ten times. The chain employs TRBV10-3 and TRBJ2-7; 10 bases fit TRBD2. Trimming at V came to 2 bases and at J to 7 bases, leaving 8 bases not matched to a gene. Germline V gives CDR1 ENHRY, CDR2 SYGVKD. The CDR3 has 15 residues. CDR3 nucleotides: TGTGCCATCAGTGAGGGTCTAGCGGGAGTTGGGGAGCAGTACTTC. This gives the protein CAISEGLAGVGEQYF.

This clone has at least ten counts. This chain uses TRBV12-3 or TRBV12-4 with TRBJ2-3, with 11 positions matching TRBD2. V shed 1 base and J 4 bases; nucleotides not matched to a gene: 4. This CDR3 region has 16 residues. The CDR3 protein is CASSLGLAGGADTQYF. Here the CDR3 DNA reads TGTGCCAGCAGTTTAGGGCTAGCGGGAGGTGCAGATACGCAGTATTTT.

This clone was detected a few times. The chain combines TRBV6-2 or TRBV6-3 with TRBJ2-7; possibly TRBD2 for D (5 bases). The V and J ends lost 5 bases and 3 bases respectively, with 14 bases between them. Germline V gene data show CDR1 as MNHEY and CDR2 as SVGEGT. The CDR3 covers 14 residues. The CDR3 DNA reads TGTGCCAGCAGTAGCACCCCGGGAATCTACGAGCAGTACTTC. It translates to CASSSTPGIYEQYF.